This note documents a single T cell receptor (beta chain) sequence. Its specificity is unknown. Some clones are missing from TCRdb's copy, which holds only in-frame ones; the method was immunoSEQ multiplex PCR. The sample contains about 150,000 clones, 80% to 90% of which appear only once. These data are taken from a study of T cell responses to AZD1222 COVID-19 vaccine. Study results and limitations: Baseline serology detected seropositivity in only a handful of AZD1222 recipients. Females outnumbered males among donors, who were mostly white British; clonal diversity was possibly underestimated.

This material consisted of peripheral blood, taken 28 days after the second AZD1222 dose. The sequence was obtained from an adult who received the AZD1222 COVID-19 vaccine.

The CDR3 loop reads CASSIQGDNQPQHF. The CDR3, as DNA: TGTGCCAGCAGCATACAGGGCGACAATCAGCCCCAGCATTTT. The chain has TRBV7-2 and TRBJ1-5, with D possibly being TRBD1 (6 bases). The V end lost 5 bases, the J end lost 3 bases, and 11 bases lay between the germline ends. CDR3 length: 14 residues. Germline V gene data show CDR1 as SGHTA and CDR2 as FQGNSA.